One and the same sample provided the 11 T cell receptor beta chains below, sequenced in a study of graft-versus-host responses after intestinal transplantation. Responders (about 200,000, CFSE-labeled) were co-plated with about 200,000 irradiated, violet-dye-labeled stimulators. The data were produced by immunoSEQ multiplex PCR, yet TCRdb's version contains in-frame clones alone and is incomplete. The sample has 20,000 or so clones, about a third seen once. The material was alloreactive CD8+ T cells from a mixed lymphocyte reaction culture, obtained before intestinal transplant. Subset noted: CFSE-low proliferating T cells sorted from roughly 6-day pre-transplant mixed lymphocyte reaction (GvH or HvG direction). Every receptor here comes from a human patient who received an intestinal transplant.

The chain carries TRBV4-2 and TRBJ1-1; D unresolved. V was trimmed by 3 bases and J by 4 bases, leaving 12 bases between them. Germline V lookup: CDR1 LGHNA, CDR2 YNFKEQ. The CDR3 contains 14 residues. The CDR3, as DNA: TGTGCCAGCAGCCATGAACATAAGGGCACTGAAGCTTTCTTT. It translates to CASSHEHKGTEAFF.

This chain links TRBV11-2 with TRBJ2-7; the D gene is possibly TRBD2 (5 bases). CDR1 and CDR2 (germline): SGHAT, FQNNGV. V was clipped by 5 bases and J by 0 bases, with 14 bases between them. The CDR3 loop spans 15 amino acids. CDR3 residues: CASSQGRGVSYEQYF. The CDR3 region has the DNA TGTGCCAGCAGCCAAGGTCGGGGAGTCTCCTACGAGCAGTACTTC.

This clone has a handful of counts. V usage is TRBV29-1 and J usage is TRBJ2-1, with D tentatively TRBD2 (6 bases). V shed 4 bases and J shed 2 bases, with 9 bases lying between them. Germline values: CDR1 SQVTM, CDR2 ANQGSEA. The CDR3 extends over 13 amino acids. In DNA form, the CDR3 reads TGCAGCGTTGCCGGGGGAACCTACAATGAGCAGTTCTTC. It yields the protein CSVAGGTYNEQFF.

As regards this clone: Relative to the germline gene, one junction end is altered; a read error may explain this. The rearrangement links TRBV5-4 to TRBJ1-2, with 7 bases that match TRBD1. Germline values: CDR1 SGHNT, CDR2 YYREEE (reference sequence). The CDR3 runs 15 residues. The CDR3 DNA sequence: TGTGCCTGCAGGAGAGGGACAGACCAAGGAAATGGCTACACCTTC. Residues: CACRRGTDQGNGYTF.

The sample holds one count of this clone. This chain joins TRBV6-5 and TRBJ2-1; 11 bases are shared with TRBD2. Germline loops: CDR1 MNHEY, CDR2 SVGAGI. J gave up 3 bases and V 2 bases, and 0 bases lay outside the gene matches. CDR3 length equals 15 residues. The CDR3 DNA is TGTGCCAGCAGTTACGGGACTAGCGGCTACAATGAGCAGTTCTTC. Residues: CASSYGTSGYNEQFF.

This rearrangement joins TRBV9 to TRBJ2-3; 7 bases agree with TRBD2. Germline trimming cut 3 bases from V and 4 bases from J; bases unmatched to any gene: 2. Germline-derived CDR1 and CDR2 are SGDLS and YYNGEE. The CDR3 has 13 residues. CDR3 region: CASSGGGADTQYF. The DNA for the CDR3 is TGTGCCAGCAGCGGTGGGGGGGCAGATACGCAGTATTTT.

Judged by abundance, this clone is medium-sized (0.01 to 0.1%). The chain carries TRBV27 and TRBJ1-4, with 8 bases matching TRBD1. The CDR3 spans 14 residues. The J segment lost 6 bases and the V segment lost 5 bases, leaving 5 bases of the junction unmatched. CDR1 is MNHEY and CDR2 is SMNVEV in the germline V gene (reference sequence). The DNA for the CDR3 is TGTGCCAGCAGTCCGGGACAGGTGGATGAAAAACTGTTTTTT. It is translated as CASSPGQVDEKLFF. Based on the CDR3 plus reference TRBV27 and TRBJ1-4, the full variable domain is EAQVTQNPRYLITVTGKKLTVTCSQNMNHEYMSWYRQDPGLGLRQIYYSMNVEVTDKGDVPEGYKVSRKEKRNFPLILESPSPNQTSLYFCASSPGQVDEKLFFGSGTQLSVL.

The chain recombines TRBV29-1 with TRBJ2-7, with D perhaps matching TRBD2 (5 bases). V dropped 6 bases and J dropped 5 bases, with 17 bases sitting between them. CDR1 SQVTM and CDR2 ANQGSEA come from the germline V gene. The CDR3 is 13 residues long. CDR3: CSVLTGKGHEQYF. CDR3 bases: TGCAGCGTCCTGACCGGGAAAGGGCACGAGCAGTACTTC.

This clone counts as medium-sized (0.01 to 0.1%). The chain combines TRBV7-6 with TRBJ2-1; the D is unclear. Trimming pared 5 bases from V and 8 bases from J, leaving 19 bases between. This CDR3 has 15 residues. From germline, CDR1 is SGHVS and CDR2 FNYEAQ. The CDR3, as DNA: TGTGCCAGCAGCCTCACTCTCACCGCCTTCTATGAGCAGTTCTTC. Amino acid sequence: CASSLTLTAFYEQFF.

This clone was seen more than once but under ten times. J is TRBJ1-1 and V is TRBV7-2, with D possibly matching TRBD1 (5 bases). V was shortened by 4 bases and J by 3 bases, with 18 bases between the two germline ends. The CDR3 has 16 residues. Looked up from germline, CDR1 is SGHTA and CDR2 is FQGNSA. For the CDR3, the DNA is TGTGCCAGCAGCTCCCAGACCTCAACAGGTTACACTGAAGCTTTCTTT. Amino acid sequence: CASSSQTSTGYTEAFF.

The chain couples TRBV4-1 to TRBJ2-3; D is unclear. The CDR3 is 11 amino acids. The V gene lost 2 bases and the J gene lost 3 bases, with 0 bases spanning the gap. The germline CDR1 and CDR2 sequences are MGHRA and YSYEKL. CDR3 in DNA: TGCGCCAGCAGCCAAACAGATACGCAGTATTTT. It translates to CASSQTDTQYF.